One and the same sample provided the 28 T cell receptor beta chains below, sequenced in a study of lymphopenia after photon versus proton radiotherapy. Generated by immunoSEQ multiplex PCR, the TCRdb table keeps only in-frame clones and is missing some. Of approximately 21,000 clones in the sample, 85% were seen once. Sequencing used peripheral blood, obtained from a patient treated with photon-based radiotherapy. All receptors come from a man aged 55 to 70 with pancreatic cancer.

The chain is built from TRBV5-1 and TRBJ2-1; TRBD2 might be the D (6 bases). The CDR3 spans 15 residues. The V end was cut by 4 bases, the J end by 9 bases, with 20 bases between. Germline V gives CDR1 SGHRS, CDR2 YFSETQ. CDR3 residues: CASSLQPGLEGEQFF. Written as DNA, the CDR3 is TGCGCCAGCAGCCTGCAACCGGGGCTGGAGGGTGAGCAGTTCTTC.

The chain couples TRBV14 to TRBJ2-2, with D uncertain. V lost 4 bases to trimming and J lost 5 bases, with 8 bases between them. In germline, CDR1 is SGHDN, CDR2 FVKESK. This CDR3 has 13 amino acids. This CDR3 is CASSPALTGELFF. CDR3 nucleotides: TGTGCCAGCAGCCCTGCCTTGACCGGGGAGCTGTTTTTT. Full variable domain (outside the CDR3, taken from reference TRBV14 and TRBJ2-2): EAGVTQFPSHSVIEKGQTVTLRCDPISGHDNLYWYRRVMGKEIKFLLHFVKESKQDESGMPNNRFLAERTGGTYSTLKVQPAELEDSGVYFCASSPALTGELFFGEGSRLTVL.

J is TRBJ2-7 and V is TRBV6-1; 7 nucleotides align to TRBD1. V shed 5 bases, J shed 4 bases, and the junction held 11 bases outside the gene matches. The CDR3 runs 15 residues. Germline-derived CDR1 and CDR2 are MNHNS and SASEGT. The CDR3 region is CASSLLTGLGYEQYF. For the CDR3, the DNA is TGTGCCAGCAGTTTATTGACAGGGTTGGGGTACGAGCAGTACTTC.

V and J are TRBV5-1 and TRBJ2-5; D is unresolved. Per the germline V gene, CDR1 is SGHRS and CDR2 is YFSETQ. Trimming removed 3 bases from V and 2 bases from J, with 8 bases in between. The CDR3 has 13 residues. CDR3 sequence: CASSYSRQETQYF. The CDR3, as DNA: TGCGCCAGCAGCTACAGCAGACAAGAGACCCAGTACTTC.

J is TRBJ1-4 and V is TRBV6-6; tentative D call: TRBD1 (6 bases). Germline V gene data show CDR1 as MNHNY and CDR2 as SVGAGI (reference sequence). The CDR3 is made up of 16 amino acids. V was cut by 5 bases and J by 0 bases, with 13 bases left in between. CDR3 in amino acids: CASSNNRQATNEKLFF. The CDR3 DNA reads as TGTGCCAGCAGTAACAACCGACAGGCAACTAATGAAAAACTGTTTTTT.

This sequence joins TRBV7-3 and TRBJ2-3, with TRBD1 matching over 10 bases. From germline, CDR1 is SGHTA and CDR2 FQGTGA. Trimming took 4 bases from V and 6 from J; bases not matched to a gene: 4. The CDR3 spans 14 residues. The CDR3 bases are TGTGCCAGCAGCTGGGACAGGGGCGCGGATACGCAGTATTTT. Translated, it gives CASSWDRGADTQYF. The entire variable domain, with the rest obtained from reference TRBV7-3 and TRBJ2-3, is as follows: GAGVSQTPSNKVTEKGKYVELRCDPISGHTALYWYRQSLGQGPEFLIYFQGTGAADDSGLPNDRFFAVRPEGSVSTLKIQRTERGDSAVYLCASSWDRGADTQYFGPGTRLTVL.

This clone has more than one count but fewer than ten. The gene calls are TRBV2 and TRBJ1-5; D gene unclear. This CDR3 region has 13 residues. CDR1 is SNHLY and CDR2 is FYNNEI in the germline V gene. V was shortened by 4 bases and J by 3 bases, with 7 bases between the two germline ends. CDR3 in DNA: TGTGCCAGCAGTGGCGAACACAATCAGCCCCAGCATTTT. It specifies CASSGEHNQPQHF.

The chain employs TRBV5-8 and TRBJ1-4; the D is unclear. CDR1 is SGHTS, CDR2 YDEGEE, per germline. The CDR3 is 16 residues long. Trimming stripped 4 bases from V and 3 bases from J, with 16 bases between. This CDR3 is CASSHTGSTSNEKLFF. CDR3 coding DNA: TGTGCCAGCAGCCATACGGGTTCGACTTCTAATGAAAAACTGTTTTTT.

The chain joins TRBV4-1 to TRBJ1-4, with unresolved D. This CDR3 is 19 amino acids long. With 3 bases removed from V and 8 bases from J, the gap between germline ends came to 28 bases. The germline CDR1 and CDR2 sequences are MGHRA and YSYEKL. The CDR3 DNA reads as TGCGCCAGCAGCCACAAGTCCTTAAGGGAACCGGGGAGTAAAGAAAAACTGTTTTTT. Its protein product is CASSHKSLREPGSKEKLFF.

This clone was observed a single time. This chain links TRBV9 with TRBJ2-1; 11 bases map to TRBD2. CDR3 size: 15 residues. J was trimmed by 4 bases and V by 0 bases; bases with no gene match: 0. Looked up from germline, CDR1 is SGDLS and CDR2 is YYNGEE. The CDR3 bases are TGTGCCAGCAGCGTAGCTAGCGGGGGGTACAATGAGCAGTTCTTC. Its protein product is CASSVASGGYNEQFF.

The chain couples TRBV18 to TRBJ1-1; TRBD1 might be the D (5 bases). Between the trimmed V and J ends, which lost 5 bases and 2 bases, there was a span of 9 bases. The germline CDR1 and CDR2 sequences are KGHSH and LQKENI. The CDR3 runs to 13 residues. The CDR3 bases are TGTGCCAGCTCAGTAGGACAAAACACTGAAGCTTTCTTT. Protein sequence: CASSVGQNTEAFF. The variable domain in full, with the rest retrieved from reference TRBV18 and TRBJ1-1, is NAGVMQNPRHLVRRRGQEARLRCSPMKGHSHVYWYRQLPEEGLKFMVYLQKENIIDESGMPKERFSAEFPKEGPSILRIQQVVRGDSAAYFCASSVGQNTEAFFGQGTRLTVV.

This chain links TRBV14 with TRBJ2-4, with 8 nucleotides matching TRBD2. Germline assignment: CDR1 SGHDN and CDR2 FVKESK. The CDR3 is 18 amino acids. V trimming: 0 bases; J trimming: 3 bases; junction bases outside the gene matches: 10. The CDR3 region is CASSQDLSPSGGKNIQYF. In DNA, the CDR3 is TGTGCCAGCAGCCAAGATCTATCCCCCAGCGGGGGCAAAAACATTCAGTACTTC.

There are a few counts of this clone. Germline is not matched at one junction end, which may reflect a read error. The chain is built from TRBV11-3 and TRBJ2-3; 12 nucleotides agree with TRBD2. Per the germline V gene, CDR1 is SGHNT and CDR2 is YENEEA. The CDR3 extends over 16 amino acids. The CDR3 sequence: CASSETSGGSTNTQYF. CDR3 nucleotides: TGTGCCAGCAGCGAGACTAGCGGGGGATCCACAAATACGCAGTATTTT.

The chain couples TRBV7-9 to TRBJ2-3; D may be TRBD1 (6 bases). Trimming shortened V by 3 bases and J by 4 bases, and 8 bases separated the two germline ends. CDR1 is SEHNR and CDR2 is FQNEAQ in the germline V gene (reference sequence). The CDR3 length is 13 residues. As DNA, the CDR3 is TGTGCCAGCAGCTTTAGGGGGTCAGATACGCAGTATTTT. Translating gives CASSFRGSDTQYF.

The V call is TRBV6-5, the J call TRBJ2-7; 7 bases match TRBD2. The germline V gene has CDR1 MNHEY and CDR2 SVGAGI. V was pared by 3 bases and J by 1 base, with 6 bases of the junction left unmatched. CDR3 size: 15 residues. The CDR3 DNA reads TGTGCCAGCAGTTATTCCGGGGGGACTTCCTACGAGCAGTACTTC. The encoded protein is CASSYSGGTSYEQYF.

The rearrangement links TRBV7-9 to TRBJ1-1; TRBD1 is a possible D gene (6 bases). The CDR3 has 17 amino acids. The germline V gene has CDR1 SEHNR and CDR2 FQNEAQ (reference sequence). The V and J ends lost 1 base and 1 base respectively, with 16 bases between them. This CDR3 is CASSLVPKRGQNTEAFF. The CDR3 nucleotides read TGTGCCAGCAGCTTAGTACCCAAGAGGGGACAGAACACTGAAGCTTTCTTT.

This clone has just a few counts. The chain recombines TRBV4-3 with TRBJ2-3; D ambiguous. From germline, CDR1 is LGHNA and CDR2 YSLEER. Trimming left V 0 bases short and J 2 bases short, with 6 bases between. The CDR3 is 14 amino acids. For the CDR3, the DNA is TGCGCCAGCAGCCAAGAGTCCTACACAGATACGCAGTATTTT. Translated: CASSQESYTDTQYF.

This chain connects TRBV5-1 to TRBJ2-5; a possible D gene is TRBD1 (6 bases). The CDR3 runs 15 residues. V was shortened by 0 bases and J by 3 bases, with 12 bases between the two germline ends. CDR1 is SGHRS and CDR2 is YFSETQ in the germline V gene. Written as DNA, the CDR3 is TGCGCCAGCAGCTTGGATACAGGGTCAGAAGAGACCCAGTACTTC. As protein: CASSLDTGSEETQYF.

CDR3 in amino acids: CASRGTGRFDQPQHF. In nucleotides, the CDR3 is TGTGCCAGTAGGGGGACAGGGAGGTTCGATCAGCCCCAGCATTTT. This chain connects TRBV19 to TRBJ1-5, with 9 bases that match TRBD1. The CDR3 loop spans 15 amino acids. Germline V gene sequence: CDR1 LNHDA, CDR2 SQIVND (reference sequence). The trim removed 6 bases at V and 5 bases at J, leaving 8 bases unmatched.

J is TRBJ2-3 and V is TRBV11-2; TRBD2 matches at 11 bases. Per germline, CDR1 SGHAT and CDR2 FQNNGV. The CDR3 contains 14 residues. V shed 6 bases, J shed 6 bases, and the junction held 5 bases outside the gene matches. The CDR3 sequence is CASSQLAGVDTQYF. The DNA of the CDR3 is TGTGCCAGCAGTCAACTAGCGGGGGTTGATACGCAGTATTTT. Full variable domain (missing parts from reference TRBV11-2 and TRBJ2-3): EAGVAQSPRYKIIEKRQSVAFWCNPISGHATLYWYQQILGQGPKLLIQFQNNGVVDDSQLPKDRFSAERLKGVDSTLKIQPAKLEDSAVYLCASSQLAGVDTQYFGPGTRLTVL.

The CDR3 DNA is TGTGCCAGCAGTGAACAGGGAGGTCAAGAGACCCAGTACTTC. Residues: CASSEQGGQETQYF. This chain uses TRBV2 with TRBJ2-5, with D possibly being TRBD2 (6 bases). The V gene's germline CDR1 is SNHLY and CDR2 FYNNEI. The V end lost 2 bases, the J end lost 2 bases, and 9 bases lay between the germline ends. The CDR3 runs to 14 residues.

The chain has TRBV27 and TRBJ2-7; TRBD2 is a possible D gene (6 bases). From germline, CDR1 is MNHEY and CDR2 SMNVEV (reference sequence). CDR3 length: 15 residues. Trimming pared 4 bases from V and 4 bases from J, leaving 17 bases between. The CDR3 DNA reads TGTGCCAGCAGTTCCCTACGGGGCGCGGGATACGAGCAGTACTTC. It encodes CASSSLRGAGYEQYF.

Written as DNA, the CDR3 is TGTGCCAGCAAAGGTCTCGCACCAAACTATGGCTACACCTTC. This encodes CASKGLAPNYGYTF. The chain has TRBV6-1 and TRBJ1-2; no definite D call. The CDR3 loop spans 14 amino acids. The germline V gene encodes CDR1 MNHNS and CDR2 SASEGT. The ends were cut back, 7 bases at V and 2 bases at J, with 14 bases in the middle.

The chain uses TRBV7-9 and TRBJ1-2; TRBD1 matches 10 bases. The CDR3 is 17 residues long. The V segment lost 2 bases and the J segment 3 bases; nucleotides outside the gene matches: 9. The germline gives CDR1 SEHNR, CDR2 FQNEAQ (reference sequence). In nucleotides, the CDR3 is TGTGCCAGCAGCTTACCGACTCGGACAGGGGGATACTATGGCTACACCTTC. It yields the protein CASSLPTRTGGYYGYTF.

This chain uses TRBV19 with TRBJ2-7; D remains unclear. This CDR3 has 14 residues. With 3 bases removed from V and 2 bases from J, the gap between germline ends came to 11 bases. Germline assignment: CDR1 LNHDA and CDR2 SQIVND (reference sequence). CDR3 amino acids: CASSMLGSTYEQYF. For the CDR3, the DNA is TGTGCCAGTAGTATGCTGGGTTCCACCTACGAGCAGTACTTC.

The J gene is TRBJ2-3, the V gene TRBV29-1; 15 nucleotides line up with TRBD2. This CDR3 spans 16 amino acids. The V gene's germline CDR1 is SQVTM and CDR2 ANQGSEA. J gave up 2 bases and V 4 bases, and 4 bases lay outside the gene matches. The CDR3 spells CSVVGLAGGSTDTQYF. Here the CDR3 DNA reads TGCAGCGTTGTGGGACTAGCGGGGGGATCCACAGATACGCAGTATTTT.

V is TRBV30 and J is TRBJ1-2; TRBD1 is a possible D gene (5 bases). This CDR3 spans 14 amino acids. V was clipped by 3 bases and J by 4 bases, with 15 bases between them. Germline lookup yields CDR1 GTSNPN and CDR2 SVGIG (reference sequence). The CDR3 reads CAWSPPHDSYGYTF. CDR3 DNA: TGTGCCTGGAGCCCCCCCCATGACAGCTATGGCTACACCTTC.

V gene TRBV29-1 combines with J gene TRBJ1-2; possibly TRBD1 for D (6 bases). There are 14 residues in the CDR3. Germline-derived CDR1 and CDR2 are SQVTM and ANQGSEA. Trimming took off 2 bases at V and 5 bases at J, with 15 bases between the two ends. CDR3 bases: TGCAGCGTTGAATGGCGTGGGGACACATATGGCTACACCTTC. As protein: CSVEWRGDTYGYTF. Complete variable domain (other parts from reference TRBV29-1 and TRBJ1-2): SAVISQKPSRDICQRGTSLTIQCQVDSQVTMMFWYRQQPGQSLTLIATANQGSEATYESGFVIDKFPISRPNLTFSTLTVSNMSPEDSSIYLCSVEWRGDTYGYTFGSGTRLTVV.